This entry features one T cell receptor (beta chain) sequence. Its specificity is not known. These data are taken from a study of cytomegalovirus exposure and HLA in healthy donors. Findings and caveats of the study: By a later analysis, the bulk of CMV-associated TCR beta chains appeared HLA-restricted. In vitro assays verified that three CMV-associated chains recognized CMV antigens specifically. The study put 150 to 200 TCR beta chains on its list as cytomegalovirus-associated.

Germline assignment: CDR1 SGDLS and CDR2 YYNGEE. V was pared by 4 bases and J by 0 bases, with 10 bases between. CDR3 length: 14 residues. PCR used 60 Vbeta primers and 13 Jbeta primers. Profiling relied on immunoSEQ multiplex PCR, and the TCRdb table lists in-frame clones only, not all of them. Here the sample spans some 150,000 clones, more than 65% being singletons. The donors gave bone marrow, and they were healthy. The rearrangement uses TRBV9 and TRBJ1-1; a weak D match, TRBD1 (5 bases). Source material: PBMCs. This sequence was found in a woman aged 45-60 years in good health and CMV-seronegative. The CDR3 loop is CASSPTGMNTEAFF. As DNA, the CDR3 is TGTGCCAGCAGCCCCACAGGAATGAACACTGAAGCTTTCTTT.